The rows below give T cell receptor beta chains drawn from one sample of a study of T cells in Graves' hyperthyroidism and ophthalmopathy. MiXCR, run by TCRdb on the multiplex PCR reads, gives a single entry per CDR3 protein. The table includes around 280,000 distinct CDR3 sequences, 13% detected once. Material: blood. The receptors shown here come from a woman between 25 and 40 years old with Graves' hyperthyroidism that later progressed to Graves' ophthalmopathy. CDR3s include the opening cysteine and the closing phenylalanine or tryptophan. A D gene is named only where the DNA matches it firmly. Not all rows give a size; the values are once, few, many and, for expanded clones, a class.

d_gene	j_gene	abundance	v_gene	CDR3aa	CDR3nt
-	TRBJ2-1	many	TRBV30	CAWSVPRRARAGEQFF	TGTGCCTGGAGTGTACCCAGGCGGGCGCGGGCGGGTGAGCAGTTCTTC
-	TRBJ2-2	many	TRBV2	CASKGVGAPGELFF	TGTGCCAGCAAAGGCGTGGGAGCACCCGGGGAGCTGTTTTTT
TRBD2	TRBJ2-1	many	TRBV14	CASSQDMTSGRNEQFF	TGTGCCAGCAGCCAAGATATGACTAGCGGACGCAATGAGCAGTTCTTC
TRBD2	TRBJ2-5	-	TRBV9	CASSVTGEGQETQYF	TGTGCCAGCAGCGTAACCGGGGAGGGCCAAGAGACCCAGTACTTC
-	TRBJ2-7	-	TRBV28	CASKRLEEPYEQYF	TGTGCCAGCAAAAGACTAGAGGAGCCCTACGAGCAGTACTTC
-	TRBJ1-1	many	TRBV18	CASSPTGTNTEAFF	TGTGCCAGCTCACCTACCGGGACGAACACTGAAGCTTTCTTT
-	TRBJ2-3	many	TRBV7-2	CASSFSPSTDTQYF	TGTGCCAGCAGCTTTTCGCCCAGCACAGATACGCAGTATTTT
TRBD2	TRBJ2-7	many	TRBV7-2	CASSWTSGAYEQYF	TGTGCCAGCAGCTGGACTAGCGGGGCCTACGAGCAGTACTTC
-	TRBJ2-1	many	TRBV5-1	CASRIDNNEQFF	TGCGCCAGCAGAATCGACAACAATGAGCAGTTCTTC
TRBD1	TRBJ1-5	many	TRBV28	CASSLARGWDQPQHF	TGTGCCAGCAGTTTGGCCAGGGGGTGGGATCAGCCCCAGCATTTT
-	TRBJ2-7	many	TRBV7-2	CASSPQVGEQYF	TGTGCCAGCAGCCCCCAGGTAGGGGAGCAGTACTTC
-	TRBJ2-7	many	TRBV7-9	CASSLAVSTYEQYF	TGTGCCAGCAGCTTAGCAGTCTCGACCTACGAGCAGTACTTC
-	TRBJ2-1	few	TRBV29-1	CSVPLLDLGYNEQFF	TGCAGCGTCCCTCTATTGGACTTGGGCTACAATGAGCAGTTCTTC
TRBD2	TRBJ2-7	-	TRBV28	CASRLTGTSAYEQYF	TGTGCCAGCAGGCTGACCGGGACTAGCGCCTACGAGCAGTACTTC
-	TRBJ2-5	many	TRBV7-9	CASSPVQSQETQYF	TGTGCCAGCAGCCCGGTACAATCCCAAGAGACCCAGTACTTC
-	TRBJ2-3	-	TRBV6-1	CASSEGLSGNTQYF	TGTGCCAGCAGTGAAGGTCTGTCGGGGAATACGCAGTATTTT
TRBD1	TRBJ2-1	many	TRBV20-1	CSAGGQGSLSGSYNEQFF	TGCAGTGCGGGAGGACAGGGATCTTTATCTGGTTCCTACAATGAGCAGTTCTTC
TRBD2	TRBJ2-4	many	TRBV20-1	CSATGLAGGPTKNIQYF	TGCAGTGCTACGGGACTAGCGGGAGGGCCGACCAAAAACATTCAGTACTTC
-	TRBJ2-1	once	TRBV27	CASSAVNEQFF	TGTGCCAGCAGTGCGGTAAATGAGCAGTTCTTC
-	TRBJ2-7	few	TRBV5-4	CASSPGTRQLEQYF	TGTGCCAGCAGCCCCGGGACCCGCCAGTTGGAGCAGTACTTC
TRBD2	TRBJ2-7	-	TRBV6-1	CASSRALAGVLSSYEQYF	TGTGCCAGCAGCAGGGCTCTAGCGGGAGTCCTCAGCTCCTACGAGCAGTACTTC
TRBD1	TRBJ1-1	many	TRBV20-1	CSARASLRTGSNEAFF	TGCAGTGCTAGAGCCTCACTTCGGACAGGGTCGAATGAAGCTTTCTTT
TRBD1	TRBJ2-3	many	TRBV2	CASSEAQGEDTQYF	TGTGCCAGCAGTGAAGCTCAGGGGGAAGATACGCAGTATTTT
TRBD2	TRBJ2-1	many	TRBV4-1	CASSQSGTSGYNEQFF	TGCGCCAGCAGCCAGTCCGGGACTAGCGGGTACAATGAGCAGTTCTTC
TRBD1	TRBJ1-1	once	TRBV7-9	CASSLGDRQNTEAFF	TGTGCCAGCAGCTTAGGGGACAGGCAGAACACTGAAGCTTTCTTT
TRBD1	TRBJ1-2	many	TRBV28	CASSLTGQGYGYTF	TGTGCCAGCAGTTTGACAGGGCAAGGCTATGGCTACACCTTC
TRBD2	TRBJ2-1	-	TRBV7-2	CASSFILAGRRDEQFF	TGTGCCAGCAGCTTCATACTAGCGGGAAGGCGCGATGAGCAGTTCTTC
TRBD2	TRBJ2-1	-	TRBV4-3	CASSQSGLAGVNEQFF	TGCGCCAGCAGCCAATCAGGACTAGCGGGAGTCAATGAGCAGTTCTTC